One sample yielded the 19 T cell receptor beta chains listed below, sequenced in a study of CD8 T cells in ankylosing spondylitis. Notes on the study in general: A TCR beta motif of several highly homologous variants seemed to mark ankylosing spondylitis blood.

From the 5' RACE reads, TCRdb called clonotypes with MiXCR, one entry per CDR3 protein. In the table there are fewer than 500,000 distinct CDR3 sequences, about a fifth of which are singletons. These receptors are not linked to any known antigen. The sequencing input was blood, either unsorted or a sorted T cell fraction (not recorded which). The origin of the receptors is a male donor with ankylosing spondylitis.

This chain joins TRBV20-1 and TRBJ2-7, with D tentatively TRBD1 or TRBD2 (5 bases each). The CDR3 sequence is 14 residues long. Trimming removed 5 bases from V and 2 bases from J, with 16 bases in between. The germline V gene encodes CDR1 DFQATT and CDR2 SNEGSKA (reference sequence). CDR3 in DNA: TGCAGTGCTGCAACCGGGACCGTGACCTACGAGCAGTACTTC. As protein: CSAATGTVTYEQYF.

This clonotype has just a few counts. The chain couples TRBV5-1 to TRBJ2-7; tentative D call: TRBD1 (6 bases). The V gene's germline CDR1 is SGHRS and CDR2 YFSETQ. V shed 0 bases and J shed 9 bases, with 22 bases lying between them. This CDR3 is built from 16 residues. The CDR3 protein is CASSLVRDTWKGGQYF. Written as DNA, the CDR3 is TGCGCCAGCAGCTTGGTCCGGGACACGTGGAAAGGTGGGCAGTACTTC.

CDR3 region: CASSQSRGYGYEQFF. CDR3 in DNA: TGTGCCAGCAGTCAATCGAGAGGCTACGGCTATGAGCAGTTCTTC. The chain recombines TRBV28 with TRBJ2-1; D is ambiguous. Germline V gene lookup returns CDR1 MDHEN and CDR2 SYDVKM. Trimming took 5 bases from V and 8 from J, leaving 19 bases between them. The CDR3 is 15 amino acids.

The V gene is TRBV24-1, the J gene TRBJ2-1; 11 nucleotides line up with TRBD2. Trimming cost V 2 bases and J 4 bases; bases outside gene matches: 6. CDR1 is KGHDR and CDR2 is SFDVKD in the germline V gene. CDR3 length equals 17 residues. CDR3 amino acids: CATSDSAGTSGYNEQFF. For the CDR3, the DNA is TGTGCCACCAGTGATTCAGCCGGGACTAGCGGTTACAATGAGCAGTTCTTC.

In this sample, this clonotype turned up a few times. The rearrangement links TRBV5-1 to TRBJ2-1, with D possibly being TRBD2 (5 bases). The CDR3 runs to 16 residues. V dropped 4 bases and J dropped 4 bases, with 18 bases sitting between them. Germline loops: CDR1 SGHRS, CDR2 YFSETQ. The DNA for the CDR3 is TGCGCCAGCAGCAGCGTCCAAGGCCGGGGATACAATGAGCAGTTCTTC. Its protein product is CASSSVQGRGYNEQFF.

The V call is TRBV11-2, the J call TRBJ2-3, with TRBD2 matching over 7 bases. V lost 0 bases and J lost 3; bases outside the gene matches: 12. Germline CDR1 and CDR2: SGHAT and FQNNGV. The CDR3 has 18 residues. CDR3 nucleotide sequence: TGTGCCAGCAGCTTAGATGTGGTAACTAGCGAAGAAACAGATACGCAGTATTTT. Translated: CASSLDVVTSEETDTQYF.

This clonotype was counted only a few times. Here the CDR3 DNA reads TGTGCTAGTGCCCCCAGGGGAGGCACAGATACGCAGTATTTT. It is translated as CASAPRGGTDTQYF. V and J are TRBV12-5 and TRBJ2-3; possible D gene TRBD1, 6 bases. Looked up from germline, CDR1 is LGHNT and CDR2 is FRNRAP. V was cut by 7 bases and J by 1 base, with 12 bases left in between. This CDR3 has 14 residues.

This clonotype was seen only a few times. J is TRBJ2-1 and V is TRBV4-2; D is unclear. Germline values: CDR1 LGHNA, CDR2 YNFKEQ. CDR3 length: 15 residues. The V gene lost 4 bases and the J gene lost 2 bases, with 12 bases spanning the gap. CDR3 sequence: CASSLNGAPYNEQFF. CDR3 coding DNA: TGTGCCAGCAGCCTGAACGGAGCCCCCTACAATGAGCAGTTCTTC.

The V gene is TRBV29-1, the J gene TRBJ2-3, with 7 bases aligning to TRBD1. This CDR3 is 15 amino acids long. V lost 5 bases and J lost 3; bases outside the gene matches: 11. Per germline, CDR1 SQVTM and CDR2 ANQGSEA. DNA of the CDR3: TGCAGCGTTAAGACAGGGTTCTATGAAACAGATACGCAGTATTTT. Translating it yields CSVKTGFYETDTQYF.

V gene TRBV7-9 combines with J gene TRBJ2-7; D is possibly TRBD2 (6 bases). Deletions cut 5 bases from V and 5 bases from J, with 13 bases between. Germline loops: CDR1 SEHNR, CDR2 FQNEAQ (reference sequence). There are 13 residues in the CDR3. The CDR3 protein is CASSPRRVDEQYF. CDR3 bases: TGTGCCAGCAGCCCCCGGAGGGTCGACGAGCAGTACTTC. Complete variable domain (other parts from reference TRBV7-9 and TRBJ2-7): DTGVSQNPRHKITKRGQNVTFRCDPISEHNRLYWYRQTLGQGPEFLTYFQNEAQLEKSRLLSDRFSAERPKGSFSTLEIQRTEQGDSAMYLCASSPRRVDEQYFGPGTRLTVT.

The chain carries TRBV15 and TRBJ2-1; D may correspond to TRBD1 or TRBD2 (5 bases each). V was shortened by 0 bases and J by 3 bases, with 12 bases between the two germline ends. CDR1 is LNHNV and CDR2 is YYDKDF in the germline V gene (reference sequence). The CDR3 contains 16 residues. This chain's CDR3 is CATSRDRGEIYNEQFF. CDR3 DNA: TGTGCCACCAGCAGAGATCGGGGCGAGATCTACAATGAGCAGTTCTTC.

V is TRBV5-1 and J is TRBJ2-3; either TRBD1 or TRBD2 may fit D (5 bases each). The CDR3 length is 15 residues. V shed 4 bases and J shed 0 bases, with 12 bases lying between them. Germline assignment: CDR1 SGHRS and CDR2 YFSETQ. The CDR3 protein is CASSTRDRSTDTQYF. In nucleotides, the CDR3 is TGCGCCAGCAGCACCCGGGACCGCAGCACAGATACGCAGTATTTT.

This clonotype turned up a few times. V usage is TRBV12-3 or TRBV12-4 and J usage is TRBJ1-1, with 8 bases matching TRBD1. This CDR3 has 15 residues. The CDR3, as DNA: TGTGCAACGGCAGGGGGCTGGGTGGGAGCCACTGAAGCTTTCTTT. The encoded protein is CATAGGWVGATEAFF.

The CDR3 sequence is CASSHIRYEQYF. The CDR3 region has the DNA TGCGCCAGCAGTCATATCCGCTACGAGCAGTACTTC. The chain carries TRBV23-1 and TRBJ2-7; D is ambiguous. Being an ORF, TRBV23-1 has a function that is uncertain. This CDR3 is 12 amino acids long. Trimming shortened V by 3 bases and J by 3 bases, and 6 bases separated the two germline ends.

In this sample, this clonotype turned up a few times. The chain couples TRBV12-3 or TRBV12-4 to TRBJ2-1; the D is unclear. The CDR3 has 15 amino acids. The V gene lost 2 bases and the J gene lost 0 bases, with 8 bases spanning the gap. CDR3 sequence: CASSLQVSSYNEQFF. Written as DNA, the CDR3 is TGTGCCAGCAGTTTACAGGTGAGCTCCTACAATGAGCAGTTCTTC.

The CDR3 bases are TGTGCCAGCAGCTCGACAGGGGATGGCAATCAGCCCCAGCATTTT. This translates into CASSSTGDGNQPQHF. This chain uses TRBV9 with TRBJ1-5, with 8 bases that match TRBD1. J gave up 2 bases and V 4 bases, and 5 bases lay outside the gene matches. The germline CDR1 and CDR2 sequences are SGDLS and YYNGEE. This CDR3 spans 15 amino acids.

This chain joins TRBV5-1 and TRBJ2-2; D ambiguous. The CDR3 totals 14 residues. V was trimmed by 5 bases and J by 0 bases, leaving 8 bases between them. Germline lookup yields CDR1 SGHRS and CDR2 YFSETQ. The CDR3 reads CASRSHPNTGELFF. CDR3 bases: TGCGCCAGCAGGTCCCACCCGAACACCGGGGAGCTGTTTTTT. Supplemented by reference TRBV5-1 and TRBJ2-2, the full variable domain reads KAGVTQTPRYLIKTRGQQVTLSCSPISGHRSVSWYQQTPGQGLQFLFEYFSETQRNKGNFPGRFSGRQFSNSRSEMNVSTLELGDSALYLCASRSHPNTGELFFGEGSRLTVL.

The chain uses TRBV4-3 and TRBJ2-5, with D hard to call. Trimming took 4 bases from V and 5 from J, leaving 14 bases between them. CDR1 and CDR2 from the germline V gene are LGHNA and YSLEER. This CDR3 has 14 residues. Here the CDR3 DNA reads TGCGCCAGCAGCCCAGCCTACGGTCGGGAGACCCAGTACTTC. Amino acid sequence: CASSPAYGRETQYF.

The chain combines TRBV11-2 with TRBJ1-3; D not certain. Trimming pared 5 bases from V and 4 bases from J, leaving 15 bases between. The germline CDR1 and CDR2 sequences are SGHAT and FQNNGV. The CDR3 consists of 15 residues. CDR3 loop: CASSPNPNRGNTIYF. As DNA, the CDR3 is TGTGCCAGCAGCCCAAATCCCAATCGGGGAAACACCATATATTTT.